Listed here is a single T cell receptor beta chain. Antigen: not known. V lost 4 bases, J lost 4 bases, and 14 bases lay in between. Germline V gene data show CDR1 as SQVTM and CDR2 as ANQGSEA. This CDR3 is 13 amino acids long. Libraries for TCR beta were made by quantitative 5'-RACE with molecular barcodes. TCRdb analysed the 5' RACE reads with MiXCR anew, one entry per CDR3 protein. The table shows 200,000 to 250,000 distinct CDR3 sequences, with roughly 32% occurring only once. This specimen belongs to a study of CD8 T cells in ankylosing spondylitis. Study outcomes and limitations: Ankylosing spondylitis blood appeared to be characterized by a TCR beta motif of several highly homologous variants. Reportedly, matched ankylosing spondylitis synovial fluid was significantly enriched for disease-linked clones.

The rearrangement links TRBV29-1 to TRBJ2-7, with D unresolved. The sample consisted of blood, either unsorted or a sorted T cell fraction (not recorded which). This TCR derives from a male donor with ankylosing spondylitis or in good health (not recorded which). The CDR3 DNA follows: TGCAGCGTTGGGGCGGCAAAAGGATACGAGCAGTACTTC. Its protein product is CSVGAAKGYEQYF.